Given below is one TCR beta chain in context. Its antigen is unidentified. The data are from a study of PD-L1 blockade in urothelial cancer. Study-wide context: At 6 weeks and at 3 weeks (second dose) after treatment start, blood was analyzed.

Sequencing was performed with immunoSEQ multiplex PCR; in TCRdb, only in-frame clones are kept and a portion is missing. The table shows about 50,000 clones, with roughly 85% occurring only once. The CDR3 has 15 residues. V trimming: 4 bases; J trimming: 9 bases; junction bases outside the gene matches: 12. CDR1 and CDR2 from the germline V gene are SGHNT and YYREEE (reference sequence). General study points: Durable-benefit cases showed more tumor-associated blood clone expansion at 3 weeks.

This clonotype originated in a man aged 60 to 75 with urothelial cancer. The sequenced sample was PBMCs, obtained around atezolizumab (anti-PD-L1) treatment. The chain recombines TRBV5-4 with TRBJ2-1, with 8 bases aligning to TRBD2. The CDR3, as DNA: TGTGCCAGCAGCCCGGGAGGGGGGCGTATCGCTGAGCAGTTCTTC. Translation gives CASSPGGGRIAEQFF.